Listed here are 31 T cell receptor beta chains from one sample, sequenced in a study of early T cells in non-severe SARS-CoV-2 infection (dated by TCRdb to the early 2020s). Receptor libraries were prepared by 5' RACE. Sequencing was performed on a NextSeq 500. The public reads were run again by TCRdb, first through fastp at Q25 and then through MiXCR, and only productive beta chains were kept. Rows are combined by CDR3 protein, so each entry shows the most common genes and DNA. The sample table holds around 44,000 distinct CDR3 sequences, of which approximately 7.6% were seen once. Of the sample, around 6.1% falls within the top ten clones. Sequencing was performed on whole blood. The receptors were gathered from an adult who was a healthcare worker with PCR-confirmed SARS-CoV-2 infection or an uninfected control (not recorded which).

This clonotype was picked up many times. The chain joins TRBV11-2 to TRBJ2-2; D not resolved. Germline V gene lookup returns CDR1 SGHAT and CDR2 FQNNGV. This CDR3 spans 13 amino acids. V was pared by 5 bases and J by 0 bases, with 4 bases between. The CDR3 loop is CASSSTNTGELFF. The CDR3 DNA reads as TGTGCCAGCAGCAGCACGAACACCGGGGAGCTGTTTTTT.

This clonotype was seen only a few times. CDR3 nucleotides: TGTGCCAGCAGCCCACGTCCTACACGGATCACAGATACGCAGTATTTT. Protein: CASSPRPTRITDTQYF. The J gene is TRBJ2-3, the V gene TRBV5-4; D is unresolved. There are 16 residues in the CDR3. V was shortened by 4 bases and J by 2 bases, with 17 bases between the two germline ends. CDR1 is SGHNT, CDR2 YYREEE, per germline (reference sequence). Looking up the rest from reference TRBV5-4 and TRBJ2-3 gives the full variable domain: ETGVTQSPTHLIKTRGQQVTLRCSSQSGHNTVSWYQQALGQGPQFIFQYYREEENGRGNFPPRFSGLQFPNYSSELNVNALELDDSALYLCASSPRPTRITDTQYFGPGTRLTVL.

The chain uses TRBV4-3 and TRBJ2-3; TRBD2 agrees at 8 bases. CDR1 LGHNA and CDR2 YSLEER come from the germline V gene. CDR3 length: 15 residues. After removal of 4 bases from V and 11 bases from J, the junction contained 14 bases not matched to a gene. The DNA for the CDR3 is TGCGCCAGCAGCCTAGGACTAGCTCTCCAAGGGGGGCAGTATTTT. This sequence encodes CASSLGLALQGGQYF.

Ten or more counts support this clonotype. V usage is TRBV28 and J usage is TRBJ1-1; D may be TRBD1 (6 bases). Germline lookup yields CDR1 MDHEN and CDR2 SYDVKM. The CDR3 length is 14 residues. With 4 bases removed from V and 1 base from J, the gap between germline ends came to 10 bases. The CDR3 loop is CASSSGTTNTEAFF. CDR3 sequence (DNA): TGTGCCAGCAGTTCGGGGACAACGAACACTGAAGCTTTCTTT.

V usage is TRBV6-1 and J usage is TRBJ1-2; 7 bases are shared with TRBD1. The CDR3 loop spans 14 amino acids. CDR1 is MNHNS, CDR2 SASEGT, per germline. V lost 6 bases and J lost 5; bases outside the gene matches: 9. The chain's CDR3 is CASSLGQMVYGYTF. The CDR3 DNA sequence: TGTGCCAGCAGCTTGGGACAGATGGTTTATGGCTACACCTTC.

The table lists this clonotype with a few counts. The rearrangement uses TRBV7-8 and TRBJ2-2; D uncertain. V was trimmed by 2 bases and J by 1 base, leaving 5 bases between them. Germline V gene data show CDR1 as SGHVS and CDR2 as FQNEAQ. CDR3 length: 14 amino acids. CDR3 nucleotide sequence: TGTGCCAGCAGCTTAATTGTGAACACCGGGGAGCTGTTTTTT. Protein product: CASSLIVNTGELFF.

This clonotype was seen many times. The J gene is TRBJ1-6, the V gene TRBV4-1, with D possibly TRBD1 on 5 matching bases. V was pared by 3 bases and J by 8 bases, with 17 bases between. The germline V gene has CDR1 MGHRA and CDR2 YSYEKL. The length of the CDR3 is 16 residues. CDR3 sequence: CASSQTDTQKYSPLHF. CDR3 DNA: TGCGCCAGCAGCCAGACGGACACCCAAAAATATTCACCCCTCCACTTT.

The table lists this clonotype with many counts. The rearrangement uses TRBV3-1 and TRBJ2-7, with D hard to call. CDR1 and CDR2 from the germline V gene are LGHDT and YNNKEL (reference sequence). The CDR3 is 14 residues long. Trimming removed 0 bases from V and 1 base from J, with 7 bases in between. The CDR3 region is CASSQDLTSYEQYF. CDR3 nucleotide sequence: TGTGCCAGCAGCCAAGACCTGACGTCCTACGAGCAGTACTTC.

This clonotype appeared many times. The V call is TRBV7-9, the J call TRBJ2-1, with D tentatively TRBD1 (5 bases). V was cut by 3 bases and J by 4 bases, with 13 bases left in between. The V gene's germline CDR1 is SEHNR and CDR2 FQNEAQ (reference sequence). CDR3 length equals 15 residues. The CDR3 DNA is TGTGCCAGCAGCTTCAGGATGACAGCATACAATGAGCAGTTCTTC. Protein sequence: CASSFRMTAYNEQFF.

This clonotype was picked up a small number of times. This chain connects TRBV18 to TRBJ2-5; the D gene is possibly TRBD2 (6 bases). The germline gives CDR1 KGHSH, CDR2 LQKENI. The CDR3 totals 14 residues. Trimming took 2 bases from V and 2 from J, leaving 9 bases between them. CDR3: CASSPGLSQETQYF. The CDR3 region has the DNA TGTGCCAGCTCACCAGGACTATCGCAAGAGACCCAGTACTTC.

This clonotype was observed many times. CDR3 amino acids: CASSYNPYSNQPQHF. As DNA, the CDR3 is TGTGCCAGCAGTTACAACCCGTATAGCAATCAGCCCCAGCATTTT. The chain has TRBV6-6 and TRBJ1-5, with D hard to call. The CDR3 extends over 15 amino acids. The V gene lost 2 bases and the J gene lost 0 bases, with 8 bases spanning the gap. Per germline, CDR1 MNHNY and CDR2 SVGAGI (reference sequence).

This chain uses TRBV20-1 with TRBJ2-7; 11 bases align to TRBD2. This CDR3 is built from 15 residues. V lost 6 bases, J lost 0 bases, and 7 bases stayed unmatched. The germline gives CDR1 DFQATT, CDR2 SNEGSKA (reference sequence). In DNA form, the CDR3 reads TGCAGTGCACAGACTAGCGGGGAGAGCTCCTACGAGCAGTACTTC. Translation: CSAQTSGESSYEQYF.

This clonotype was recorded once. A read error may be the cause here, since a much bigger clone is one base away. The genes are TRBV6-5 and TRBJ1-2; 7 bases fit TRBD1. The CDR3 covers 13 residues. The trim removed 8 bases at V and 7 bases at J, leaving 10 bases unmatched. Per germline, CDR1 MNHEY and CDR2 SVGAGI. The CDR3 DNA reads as TGTGCCAGCTGTTGGGGACAGTACTCTGGCTACACCTTC. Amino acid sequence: CASCWGQYSGYTF.

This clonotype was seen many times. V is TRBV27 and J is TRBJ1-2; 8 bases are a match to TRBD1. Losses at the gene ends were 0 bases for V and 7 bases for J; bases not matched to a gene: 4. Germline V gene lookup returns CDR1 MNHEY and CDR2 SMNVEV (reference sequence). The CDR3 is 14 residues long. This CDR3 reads CASSLSQGAGGYTF. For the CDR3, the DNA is TGTGCCAGCAGTTTATCCCAGGGGGCGGGTGGCTACACCTTC.

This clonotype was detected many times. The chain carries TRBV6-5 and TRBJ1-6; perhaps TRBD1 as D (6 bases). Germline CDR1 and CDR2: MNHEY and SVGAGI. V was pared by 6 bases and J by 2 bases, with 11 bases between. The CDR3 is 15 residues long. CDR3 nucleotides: TGTGCCAGCAGCCCAGGGGAACCCTATAATTCACCCCTCCACTTT. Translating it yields CASSPGEPYNSPLHF.

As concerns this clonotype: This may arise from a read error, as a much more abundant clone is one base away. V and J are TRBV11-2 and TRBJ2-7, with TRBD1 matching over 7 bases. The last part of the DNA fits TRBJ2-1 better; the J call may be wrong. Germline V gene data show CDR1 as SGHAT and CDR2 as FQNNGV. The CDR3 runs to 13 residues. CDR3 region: CASSWDRNYEQFF. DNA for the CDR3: TGTGCCAGCAGCTGGGACAGAAACTACGAGCAGTTCTTC.

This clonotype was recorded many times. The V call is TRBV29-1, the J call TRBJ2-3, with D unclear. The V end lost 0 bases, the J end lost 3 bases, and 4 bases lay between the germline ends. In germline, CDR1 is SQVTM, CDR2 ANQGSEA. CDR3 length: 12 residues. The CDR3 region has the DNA TGCAGCGTTGAAGAGGGGACAGATACGCAGTATTTT. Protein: CSVEEGTDTQYF.

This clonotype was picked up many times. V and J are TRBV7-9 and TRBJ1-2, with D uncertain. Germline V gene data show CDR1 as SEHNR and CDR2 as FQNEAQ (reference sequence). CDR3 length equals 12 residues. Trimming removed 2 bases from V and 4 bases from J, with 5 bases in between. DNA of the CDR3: TGTGCCAGCAGCTTAAGGTCCTATGGCTACACCTTC. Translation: CASSLRSYGYTF.

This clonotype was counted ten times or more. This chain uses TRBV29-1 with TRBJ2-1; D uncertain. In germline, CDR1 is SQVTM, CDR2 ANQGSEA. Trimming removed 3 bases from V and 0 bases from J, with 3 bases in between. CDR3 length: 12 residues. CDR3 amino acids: CSVDDSYNEQFF. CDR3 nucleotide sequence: TGCAGCGTTGATGACTCCTACAATGAGCAGTTCTTC.

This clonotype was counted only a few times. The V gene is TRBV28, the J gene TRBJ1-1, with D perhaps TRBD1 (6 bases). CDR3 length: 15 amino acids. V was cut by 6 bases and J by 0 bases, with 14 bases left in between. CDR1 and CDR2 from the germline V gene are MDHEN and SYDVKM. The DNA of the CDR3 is TGTGCCAGCAGGCCAACAGGGAGCATGAACACTGAAGCTTTCTTT. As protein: CASRPTGSMNTEAFF. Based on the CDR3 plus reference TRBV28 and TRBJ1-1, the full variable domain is DVKVTQSSRYLVKRTGEKVFLECVQDMDHENMFWYRQDPGLGLRLIYFSYDVKMKEKGDIPEGYSVSREKKERFSLILESASTNQTSMYLCASRPTGSMNTEAFFGQGTRLTVV.

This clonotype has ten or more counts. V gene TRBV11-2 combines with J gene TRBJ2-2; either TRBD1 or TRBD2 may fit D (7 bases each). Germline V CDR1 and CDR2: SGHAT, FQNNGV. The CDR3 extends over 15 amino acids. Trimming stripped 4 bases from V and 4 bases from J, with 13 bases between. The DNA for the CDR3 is TGTGCCAGCAGCTGGGGGGGACAGCGCACCGGGGAGCTGTTTTTT. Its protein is CASSWGGQRTGELFF.

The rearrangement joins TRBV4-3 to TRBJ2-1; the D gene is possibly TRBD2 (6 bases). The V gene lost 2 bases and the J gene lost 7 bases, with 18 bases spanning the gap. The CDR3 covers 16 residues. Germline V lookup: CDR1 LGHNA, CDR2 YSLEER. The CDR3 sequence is CASSQLPGGLENEQFF. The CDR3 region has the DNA TGCGCCAGCAGCCAACTACCCGGGGGATTGGAAAATGAGCAGTTCTTC.

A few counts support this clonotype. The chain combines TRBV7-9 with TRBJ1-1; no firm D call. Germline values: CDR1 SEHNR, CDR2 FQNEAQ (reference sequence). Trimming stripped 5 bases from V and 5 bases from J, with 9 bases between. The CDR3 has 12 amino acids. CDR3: CASSAVGTEAFF. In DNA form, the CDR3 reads TGTGCCAGCAGCGCAGTGGGGACTGAAGCTTTCTTT.

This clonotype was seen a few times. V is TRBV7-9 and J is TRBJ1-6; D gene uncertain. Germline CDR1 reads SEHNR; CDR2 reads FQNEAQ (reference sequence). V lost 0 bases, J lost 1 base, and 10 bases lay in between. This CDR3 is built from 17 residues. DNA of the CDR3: TGTGCCAGCAGCTTAGCTGACCTGGCATCCTATAATTCACCCCTCCACTTT. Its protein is CASSLADLASYNSPLHF. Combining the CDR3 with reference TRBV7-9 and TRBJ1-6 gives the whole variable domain DTGVSQNPRHKITKRGQNVTFRCDPISEHNRLYWYRQTLGQGPEFLTYFQNEAQLEKSRLLSDRFSAERPKGSFSTLEIQRTEQGDSAMYLCASSLADLASYNSPLHFGNGTRLTVT.

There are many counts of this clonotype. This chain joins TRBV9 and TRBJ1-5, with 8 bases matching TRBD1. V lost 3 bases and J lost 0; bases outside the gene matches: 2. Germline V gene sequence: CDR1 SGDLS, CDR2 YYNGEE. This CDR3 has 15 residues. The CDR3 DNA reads TGTGCCAGCAGCGGGACAGGGAATAGCAATCAGCCCCAGCATTTT. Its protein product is CASSGTGNSNQPQHF.

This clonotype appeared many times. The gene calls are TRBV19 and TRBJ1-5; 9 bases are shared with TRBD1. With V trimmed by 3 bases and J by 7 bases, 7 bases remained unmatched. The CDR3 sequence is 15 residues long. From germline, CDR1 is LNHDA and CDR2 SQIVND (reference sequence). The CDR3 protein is CASSMATGGGQPQHF. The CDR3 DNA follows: TGTGCCAGTAGTATGGCCACAGGGGGCGGACAGCCCCAGCATTTT.

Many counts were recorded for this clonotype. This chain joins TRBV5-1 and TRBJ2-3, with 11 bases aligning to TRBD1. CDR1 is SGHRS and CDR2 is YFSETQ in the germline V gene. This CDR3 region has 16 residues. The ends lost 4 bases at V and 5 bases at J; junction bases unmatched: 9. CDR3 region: CASSAKDRGLGDTQYF. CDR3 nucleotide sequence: TGCGCCAGCAGCGCTAAGGACAGGGGGCTAGGAGATACGCAGTATTTT. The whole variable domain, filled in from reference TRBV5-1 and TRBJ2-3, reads KAGVTQTPRYLIKTRGQQVTLSCSPISGHRSVSWYQQTPGQGLQFLFEYFSETQRNKGNFPGRFSGRQFSNSRSEMNVSTLELGDSALYLCASSAKDRGLGDTQYFGPGTRLTVL.

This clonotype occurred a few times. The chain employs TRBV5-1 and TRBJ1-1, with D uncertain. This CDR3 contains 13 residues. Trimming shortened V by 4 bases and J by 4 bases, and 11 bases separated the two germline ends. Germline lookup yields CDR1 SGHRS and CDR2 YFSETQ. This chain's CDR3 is CASSEIPTTEAFF. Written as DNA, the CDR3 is TGCGCCAGCAGCGAAATCCCTACCACTGAAGCTTTCTTT.

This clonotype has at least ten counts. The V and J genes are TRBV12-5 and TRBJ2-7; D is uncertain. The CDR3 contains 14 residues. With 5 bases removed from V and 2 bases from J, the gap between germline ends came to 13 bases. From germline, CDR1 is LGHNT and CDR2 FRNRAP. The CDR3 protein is CASGGLGATYEQYF. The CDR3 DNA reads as TGTGCTAGTGGTGGGCTAGGCGCTACCTACGAGCAGTACTTC. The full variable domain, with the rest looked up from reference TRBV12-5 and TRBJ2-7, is DARVTQTPRHKVTEMGQEVTMRCQPILGHNTVFWYRQTMMQGLELLAYFRNRAPLDDSGMPKDRFSAEMPDATLATLKIQPSEPRDSAVYFCASGGLGATYEQYFGPGTRLTVT.

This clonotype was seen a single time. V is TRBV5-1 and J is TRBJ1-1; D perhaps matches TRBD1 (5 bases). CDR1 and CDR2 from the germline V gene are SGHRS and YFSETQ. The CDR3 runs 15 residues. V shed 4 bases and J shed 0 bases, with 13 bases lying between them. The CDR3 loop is CASSKRQNMNTEAFF. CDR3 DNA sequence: TGCGCCAGCAGCAAAAGACAGAACATGAACACTGAAGCTTTCTTT.

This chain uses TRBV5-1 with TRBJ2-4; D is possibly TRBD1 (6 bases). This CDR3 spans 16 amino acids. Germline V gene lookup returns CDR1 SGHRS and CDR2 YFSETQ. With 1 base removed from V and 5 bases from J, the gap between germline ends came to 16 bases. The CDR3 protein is CASSLSGANRENIQYF. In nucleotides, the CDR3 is TGCGCCAGCAGCTTGTCGGGCGCCAACAGGGAAAACATTCAGTACTTC. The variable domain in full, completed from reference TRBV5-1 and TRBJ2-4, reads KAGVTQTPRYLIKTRGQQVTLSCSPISGHRSVSWYQQTPGQGLQFLFEYFSETQRNKGNFPGRFSGRQFSNSRSEMNVSTLELGDSALYLCASSLSGANRENIQYFGAGTRLSVL.